The 27 T cell receptor beta chains below were found in one sample sequenced in a study of blood T cell repertoires in COVID-19. Method: immunoSEQ multiplex PCR; TCRdb's copy keeps in-frame clones and lacks some. The sample lists under 300,000 clones, around 86% occurring once. Sequencing was done on a sample of peripheral blood. The receptors shown here come from a man older than 75 with acute or convalescent COVID-19.

The chain carries TRBV19 and TRBJ2-1; 11 bases line up with TRBD2. Germline CDR1 is LNHDA and CDR2 is SQIVND (reference sequence). This CDR3 is built from 16 residues. The J segment lost 7 bases and the V segment lost 4 bases, leaving 9 bases of the junction unmatched. The CDR3 region is CASSTLAGGPRNEQFF. The CDR3 region has the DNA TGTGCCAGTAGTACATTAGCGGGAGGGCCGAGAAATGAGCAGTTCTTC.

This chain joins TRBV18 and TRBJ2-5, with 9 bases fitting TRBD1. CDR1 is KGHSH and CDR2 is LQKENI in the germline V gene. This CDR3 is built from 17 residues. Trimming cost V 6 bases and J 5 bases; bases outside gene matches: 16. The CDR3 region is CASSATTGTGIEETQYF. DNA of the CDR3: TGTGCCAGCTCCGCAACCACCGGGACAGGGATCGAGGAGACCCAGTACTTC.

This chain connects TRBV27 to TRBJ2-1, with 8 bases aligning to TRBD2. Trimming took 10 bases from V and 7 from J; bases not matched to a gene: 3. The CDR3 has 11 residues. Germline V lookup: CDR1 MNHEY, CDR2 SMNVEV (reference sequence). CDR3 protein: CATGTRNEQFF. The CDR3, as DNA: TGTGCCACTGGGACTAGAAATGAGCAGTTCTTC.

V gene TRBV6-2 or TRBV6-3 combines with J gene TRBJ2-5; 9 bases are a match to TRBD2. Germline V lookup: CDR1 MNHEY, CDR2 SVGEGT. The CDR3 extends over 17 amino acids. Trimming removed 2 bases from V and 0 bases from J; junction bases left unmatched: 7. The CDR3 sequence: CASSYTSSGTYQETQYF. The CDR3 DNA reads TGTGCCAGCAGTTACACTTCTAGCGGGACGTACCAAGAGACCCAGTACTTC.

On this clone: At one boundary the junction diverges from the germline segment, which might be a read error. The rearrangement links TRBV7-2 to TRBJ2-5; D unclear. CDR1 SGHTA and CDR2 FQGNSA come from the germline V gene. The CDR3 totals 8 residues. DNA for the CDR3: TGCTTACAAGAGACCCAGTACTTC. This codes for CLQETQYF.

The V call is TRBV6-1, the J call TRBJ1-4; D is unclear. The germline V and J ends were trimmed by 0 bases and 8 bases, with 13 bases remaining between them. The CDR3 contains 15 residues. Germline CDR1 and CDR2: MNHNS and SASEGT. DNA for the CDR3: TGTGCCAGCAGTGAAGCGCTGGGCTTACACGAAAAACTGTTTTTT. It codes for CASSEALGLHEKLFF.

Regarding this clone: Germline is not matched at one junction end, which may reflect a read error. J is TRBJ2-1 and V is TRBV29-1, with 7 bases that match TRBD2. Germline CDR1 reads SQVTM; CDR2 reads ANQGSEA. CDR3 size: 12 residues. The CDR3 nucleotides read TGCAGCGGGGTAGCGGGCCAGCACCAGCGGATCTTC. Translated, it gives CSGVAGQHQRIF.

There are a few counts of this clone. This chain uses TRBV7-2 with TRBJ1-2; 7 positions agree with TRBD1. Trimming removed 4 bases from V and 4 bases from J; junction bases left unmatched: 12. Germline V gene data show CDR1 as SGHTA and CDR2 as FQGNSA. CDR3 length: 16 residues. This CDR3 is CASSSQTGRRSYGYTF. CDR3 sequence (DNA): TGTGCCAGCAGCTCACAGACAGGGCGCAGAAGCTATGGCTACACCTTC.

The chain joins TRBV9 to TRBJ2-1, with TRBD2 matching 7 bases. CDR3 length equals 15 residues. V lost 0 bases, J lost 0 bases, and 0 bases stayed unmatched. CDR1 SGDLS and CDR2 YYNGEE come from the germline V gene. The CDR3 protein is CASSVGGGSYNEQFF. As DNA, the CDR3 is TGTGCCAGCAGCGTAGGGGGGGGCTCCTACAATGAGCAGTTCTTC. The full variable domain, its missing parts supplied by reference TRBV9 and TRBJ2-1, is DSGVTQTPKHLITATGQRVTLRCSPRSGDLSVYWYQQSLDQGLQFLIQYYNGEERAKGNILERFSAQQFPDLHSELNLSSLELGDSALYFCASSVGGGSYNEQFFGPGTRLTVL.

The rearrangement uses TRBV28 and TRBJ1-3; a weak D match, TRBD1 (6 bases). The CDR3 length is 14 residues. Per germline, CDR1 MDHEN and CDR2 SYDVKM. Trimming took off 8 bases at V and 3 bases at J, with 14 bases between the two ends. The chain's CDR3 is CASEDSFYGNTIYF. The DNA for the CDR3 is TGTGCCAGCGAGGACAGCTTTTATGGAAACACCATATATTTT.

This clone has only a few counts. The V and J genes are TRBV28 and TRBJ1-2; no reliable D call. Per the germline V gene, CDR1 is MDHEN and CDR2 is SYDVKM. The CDR3 extends over 16 amino acids. Trimming pared 10 bases from V and 2 bases from J, leaving 23 bases between. CDR3 amino acids: CATTSASVSRNYGYTF. The CDR3 DNA reads TGTGCCACTACGTCGGCCTCCGTGTCCAGGAACTATGGCTACACCTTC.

This chain uses TRBV6-5 with TRBJ1-1; D unresolved. V lost 6 bases and J lost 10, with 21 bases in between. CDR1 is MNHEY and CDR2 is SVGAGI in the germline V gene. The CDR3 loop spans 14 amino acids. CDR3 sequence reads: CASSSTVAEMGAFF. Written as DNA, the CDR3 is TGTGCCAGCAGCTCAACCGTGGCGGAGATGGGAGCTTTCTTT.

V usage is TRBV5-6 and J usage is TRBJ2-5, with 7 bases matching TRBD2. The CDR3 runs 14 residues. Germline values: CDR1 SGHDT, CDR2 YYEEEE. V lost 0 bases and J lost 5; bases outside the gene matches: 4. Here the CDR3 reads CASSLEGRGETQYF. The CDR3, as DNA: TGTGCCAGCAGCTTGGAAGGGCGGGGGGAGACCCAGTACTTC.

The rearrangement links TRBV7-9 to TRBJ2-1, with D possibly being TRBD2 (5 bases). The CDR3 is 16 amino acids. V was clipped by 5 bases and J by 1 base, with 15 bases between them. The germline gives CDR1 SEHNR, CDR2 FQNEAQ (reference sequence). CDR3 coding DNA: TGTGCCAGCAGCGTGGCGCGAGGGATGTCCTACAATGAGCAGTTCTTC. Translation gives CASSVARGMSYNEQFF.

The V gene is TRBV7-2, the J gene TRBJ2-7, with 7 bases fitting TRBD1. Germline V CDR1 and CDR2: SGHTA, FQGNSA. The V gene end was trimmed by 4 bases and the J gene end by 0 bases; junction bases not matched to a gene: 6. The length of the CDR3 is 15 residues. The CDR3 is CASSSNRGSSYEQYF. In DNA, the CDR3 is TGTGCCAGCAGCTCAAACAGGGGTAGCTCCTACGAGCAGTACTTC.

V usage is TRBV7-9 and J usage is TRBJ1-6; 8 bases line up with TRBD1. Germline values: CDR1 SEHNR, CDR2 FQNEAQ (reference sequence). V dropped 2 bases and J dropped 8; count of bases not matched to a gene: 8. The CDR3 covers 16 residues. CDR3 protein: CASSLSETGAHSPLHF. The CDR3, as DNA: TGTGCCAGCAGCTTATCGGAGACAGGGGCCCATTCACCCCTCCACTTT.

The genes are TRBV19 and TRBJ1-3; tentatively, D is TRBD1 (5 bases). CDR1 is LNHDA, CDR2 SQIVND, per germline (reference sequence). V lost 5 bases, J lost 2 bases, and 10 bases lay in between. The CDR3 sequence is 14 residues long. CDR3 nucleotides: TGTGCCAGTAGTCCACAGGTTACTGGAAACACCATATATTTT. Amino acid sequence: CASSPQVTGNTIYF.

This clone was seen ten or more times. The J gene is TRBJ2-1, the V gene TRBV5-1; TRBD2 matches at 8 bases. Germline trimming cut 0 bases from V and 3 bases from J; bases unmatched to any gene: 8. The germline CDR1 and CDR2 sequences are SGHRS and YFSETQ. The CDR3 loop spans 17 amino acids. CDR3 sequence (DNA): TGCGCCAGCAGCTTGGCATCTAGCGGGTTGGGCTACAATGAGCAGTTCTTC. It is translated as CASSLASSGLGYNEQFF.

This rearrangement joins TRBV7-2 to TRBJ1-1; D remains unclear. This CDR3 has 13 residues. Germline assignment: CDR1 SGHTA and CDR2 FQGNSA. Trimming shortened V by 7 bases and J by 2 bases, and 11 bases separated the two germline ends. CDR3 loop: CASTLLLNTEAFF. In nucleotides, the CDR3 is TGTGCCAGCACCCTTCTCCTCAACACTGAAGCTTTCTTT.

The chain has TRBV7-9 and TRBJ2-7, with 8 bases matching TRBD1. The CDR3 covers 17 residues. CDR1 and CDR2 (germline): SEHNR, FQNEAQ (reference sequence). The J segment lost 0 bases and the V segment lost 3 bases, leaving 10 bases of the junction unmatched. CDR3 region: CASSFTSDRVFSYEQYF. The DNA of the CDR3 is TGTGCCAGCAGCTTCACCTCGGACAGGGTCTTCTCCTACGAGCAGTACTTC.

This clone was counted between two and nine times. The rearrangement uses TRBV4-2 and TRBJ2-7, with 10 bases matching TRBD1. CDR1 and CDR2 (germline): LGHNA, YNFKEQ. The CDR3 runs to 16 residues. V was pared by 4 bases and J by 2 bases, with 8 bases of the junction left unmatched. The CDR3 nucleotides read TGTGCCAGCAGCCCCCTCCCGGGGACAGGGGCCTACGAGCAGTACTTC. It encodes CASSPLPGTGAYEQYF.

This clone was recorded only once. J is TRBJ1-2 and V is TRBV20-1; tentative D call: TRBD1 (5 bases). The V end lost 5 bases, the J end lost 9 bases, and 10 bases lay between the germline ends. Germline lookup yields CDR1 DFQATT and CDR2 SNEGSKA (reference sequence). CDR3 size: 10 residues. CDR3 DNA: TGCAGTGCTGACAGTTCTAGCTACACCTTC. Its protein product is CSADSSSYTF.

This chain uses TRBV28 with TRBJ1-5; 8 positions agree with TRBD1. Germline CDR1 and CDR2: MDHEN and SYDVKM. The CDR3 extends over 16 amino acids. After removal of 8 bases from V and 1 base from J, the junction contained 10 bases not matched to a gene. The DNA for the CDR3 is TGTGCCAGCCAATCGACCAGACAGGGGAGCAATCAGCCCCAGCATTTT. Protein: CASQSTRQGSNQPQHF.

DNA for the CDR3: TGTGCCAGCAGTCGCCCGGGACTAGCGGGTCAAGAGACCCAGTACTTC. This translates into CASSRPGLAGQETQYF. The genes are TRBV5-4 and TRBJ2-5; 12 bases are a match to TRBD2. Trimming took 5 bases from V and 2 from J; bases not matched to a gene: 7. This CDR3 is built from 16 residues. Germline V gives CDR1 SGHNT, CDR2 YYREEE (reference sequence).

The chain combines TRBV28 with TRBJ1-5; D might be TRBD1 (6 bases). Germline CDR1 is MDHEN and CDR2 is SYDVKM. This CDR3 is 14 amino acids long. Trimming cost V 5 bases and J 7 bases, with 15 bases left between them. The CDR3 reads CASSPGGARQPQHF. The CDR3 DNA sequence: TGTGCCAGCAGTCCGGGGGGGGCGAGGCAGCCCCAGCATTTT.

V and J are TRBV5-4 and TRBJ1-1, with D unclear. CDR1 is SGHNT, CDR2 YYREEE, per germline (reference sequence). V lost 8 bases to trimming and J lost 6 bases, with 14 bases between them. The CDR3 length is 12 residues. CDR3 loop: CASNLLGAEAFF. The CDR3 coding sequence is TGTGCCAGTAACCTCCTAGGCGCTGAAGCTTTCTTT.

This clone was seen a single time. The chain has TRBV14 and TRBJ1-1; D remains unclear. V shed 4 bases and J shed 2 bases, with 11 bases lying between them. CDR3 size: 14 residues. Germline lookup yields CDR1 SGHDN and CDR2 FVKESK. The CDR3 spells CASSLGVFNTEAFF. The CDR3 DNA reads TGTGCCAGCAGCCTCGGGGTATTCAACACTGAAGCTTTCTTT.